This passage covers 26 T cell receptor beta chains from one sample sequenced in a study of blood T cell repertoires in COVID-19. TCRdb keeps only in-frame clones here, not all; method: immunoSEQ multiplex PCR. This sample has 210,000 or so clones, with 84% found just once. The material sequenced was peripheral blood. The receptors here all came from a woman aged 80 or older with COVID-19, enrolled during active disease.

The chain is built from TRBV5-1 and TRBJ2-3; D not resolved. CDR1 is SGHRS, CDR2 YFSETQ, per germline. V was clipped by 0 bases and J by 6 bases, with 14 bases between them. This CDR3 contains 15 residues. CDR3 nucleotides: TGCGCCAGCAGCTTGGTTGGGCCGAAGGCGGATACGCAGTATTTT. It codes for CASSLVGPKADTQYF. Full variable domain (outside the CDR3, taken from reference TRBV5-1 and TRBJ2-3): KAGVTQTPRYLIKTRGQQVTLSCSPISGHRSVSWYQQTPGQGLQFLFEYFSETQRNKGNFPGRFSGRQFSNSRSEMNVSTLELGDSALYLCASSLVGPKADTQYFGPGTRLTVL.

This clone has at least ten counts. The J gene is TRBJ2-7, the V gene TRBV18; D uncertain. V lost 6 bases and J lost 1, with 10 bases in between. The length of the CDR3 is 13 residues. Per the germline V gene, CDR1 is KGHSH and CDR2 is LQKENI. The CDR3 reads CASSSSHSYEQYF. The CDR3 bases are TGTGCCAGCTCTAGCAGCCATTCCTACGAGCAGTACTTC.

The J gene is TRBJ1-6, the V gene TRBV27; D is perhaps TRBD1 (5 bases). Trimming shortened V by 3 bases and J by 7 bases, and 25 bases separated the two germline ends. Germline V gives CDR1 MNHEY, CDR2 SMNVEV (reference sequence). CDR3 length: 19 residues. In DNA, the CDR3 is TGTGCCAGCAGTTTTCTGATTATCGATACGGGGGGGAGAAATTCACCCCTCCACTTT. Encoded protein: CASSFLIIDTGGRNSPLHF.

This clone showed up just a few times. Other DNA sequences from this sample encode an identical CDR3 as well. The chain has TRBV18 and TRBJ1-6, with 9 bases fitting TRBD1. Germline CDR1 reads KGHSH; CDR2 reads LQKENI. There are 14 residues in the CDR3. With 2 bases clipped from V and 7 bases from J, the junction kept 0 bases outside the gene matches. The CDR3 nucleotides read TGTGCCAGCTCACCAGGACAGGGGAATTCACCCCTCCACTTT. Protein product: CASSPGQGNSPLHF.

V usage is TRBV10-2 and J usage is TRBJ2-3; D possibly corresponds to TRBD2 (6 bases). CDR1 is WSHSY, CDR2 SAAADI, per germline. There are 14 residues in the CDR3. The V end was cut by 7 bases, the J end by 1 base, with 12 bases between. CDR3 sequence: CASTLALGTDTQYF. The CDR3 DNA is TGCGCCAGCACCCTAGCGCTAGGCACAGATACGCAGTATTTT.

J is TRBJ1-3 and V is TRBV11-2, with a weak D call TRBD1 (6 bases). Trimming took 2 bases from V and 0 from J, leaving 17 bases between them. Germline V gene data show CDR1 as SGHAT and CDR2 as FQNNGV. This CDR3 has 18 residues. CDR3 bases: TGTGCCAGCAGCTTACTGGACAGCCTTCCGAACTCTGGAAACACCATATATTTT. It specifies CASSLLDSLPNSGNTIYF.

This clone has a handful of counts. The rearrangement links TRBV2 to TRBJ1-3, with TRBD1 matching over 7 bases. CDR1 and CDR2 (germline): SNHLY, FYNNEI. The V and J ends lost 5 bases and 5 bases, in that order; junction bases with no gene match: 6. The CDR3 totals 14 residues. The CDR3 reads CASSQQGQRNTIYF. As DNA, the CDR3 is TGTGCCAGCAGTCAACAGGGGCAAAGAAACACCATATATTTT.

The chain is built from TRBV5-1 and TRBJ2-1; D might be TRBD1 (6 bases). The V gene's germline CDR1 is SGHRS and CDR2 YFSETQ. The CDR3 has 15 amino acids. Between the trimmed V and J ends, which lost 2 bases and 5 bases, there was a span of 14 bases. The CDR3 DNA follows: TGCGCCAGCAGCTTTGCAGGGGTAGGCAACAATGAGCAGTTCTTC. Protein product: CASSFAGVGNNEQFF.

V gene TRBV12-3 or TRBV12-4 combines with J gene TRBJ1-2; no definite D call. V was pared by 7 bases and J by 3 bases, with 9 bases between. This CDR3 is built from 12 residues. In DNA, the CDR3 is TGTGCCAGCACCGCCAACTACTATGGCTACACCTTC. Translation gives CASTANYYGYTF.

This clone has more than one count but fewer than ten. The chain employs TRBV16 and TRBJ1-5; 8 nucleotides match TRBD1. The CDR3 is made up of 13 amino acids. Germline-derived CDR1 and CDR2 are KGHSY and FQNENV. V gave up 6 bases and J gave up 5 bases; unmatched junction bases: 3. CDR3 in amino acids: CASSQQGDQPQHF. As DNA, the CDR3 is TGTGCCAGCAGTCAACAGGGGGATCAGCCCCAGCATTTT.

Details on this clone: The germline gene is not matched at one end of the junction; a read error may be the cause. The chain couples TRBV7-7 to TRBJ2-3, with TRBD2 as a possible D gene (6 bases). The CDR3 has 16 residues. CDR1 SSHAT and CDR2 FNYEAQ come from the germline V gene (reference sequence). CDR3 residues: CASSLAPVDYPDTQYF. Written as DNA, the CDR3 is TGTGCTAGCAGCTTAGCGCCGGTGGACTACCCAGATACGCAGTATTTT. The full variable domain, its missing parts supplied by reference TRBV7-7 and TRBJ2-3, is GAGVSQSPRYKVTKRGQDVTLRCDPISSHATLYWYQQALGQGPEFLTYFNYEAQPDKSGLPSDRFSAERPEGSISTLTIQRTEQRDSAMYRCASSLAPVDYPDTQYFGPGTRLTVL.

The chain carries TRBV19 and TRBJ2-7, with D possibly TRBD1 on 6 matching bases. V was clipped by 5 bases and J by 3 bases, with 17 bases between them. Germline assignment: CDR1 LNHDA and CDR2 SQIVND (reference sequence). The CDR3 is made up of 15 amino acids. CDR3: CASSSTGRLNYEQYF. The CDR3 DNA is TGTGCCAGTAGTTCGACAGGACGGTTAAACTACGAGCAGTACTTC.

V gene TRBV29-1 combines with J gene TRBJ1-4, with TRBD1 matching over 7 bases. The V segment lost 7 bases and the J segment 0 bases; nucleotides outside the gene matches: 11. Germline V CDR1 and CDR2: SQVTM, ANQGSEA. This CDR3 contains 16 residues. The CDR3 is CSARTQGQTTNEKLFF. The CDR3 nucleotides are TGCAGCGCCCGAACCCAGGGACAGACAACTAATGAAAAACTGTTTTTT.

This chain connects TRBV18 to TRBJ2-5; 9 nucleotides line up with TRBD1. The CDR3 sequence is 15 residues long. Trimming took 2 bases from V and 5 from J; bases not matched to a gene: 6. Germline V gene sequence: CDR1 KGHSH, CDR2 LQKENI. Here the CDR3 reads CASSPSDRGSETQYF. For the CDR3, the DNA is TGTGCCAGCTCACCATCGGACAGGGGAAGCGAGACCCAGTACTTC.

The rearrangement links TRBV11-1 to TRBJ2-1; 8 positions match TRBD2. This CDR3 is built from 14 residues. V was pared by 0 bases and J by 6 bases, with 1 base of the junction left unmatched. CDR1 and CDR2 (germline): SGHAT, FQDESV (reference sequence). The CDR3 spells CASSLAGTSNEQFF. In DNA, the CDR3 is TGTGCCAGCAGCTTAGCAGGGACTAGCAATGAGCAGTTCTTC. Combining the CDR3 with reference TRBV11-1 and TRBJ2-1 gives the whole variable domain EAEVAQSPRYKITEKSQAVAFWCDPISGHATLYWYRQILGQGPELLVQFQDESVVDDSQLPKDRFSAERLKGVDSTLKIQPAELGDSAMYLCASSLAGTSNEQFFGPGTRLTVL.

The J gene is TRBJ2-3, the V gene TRBV2; D may be TRBD1 (6 bases). The germline V and J ends were trimmed by 8 bases and 2 bases, with 14 bases remaining between them. Germline V gives CDR1 SNHLY, CDR2 FYNNEI. This CDR3 is built from 14 residues. CDR3 in amino acids: CASSPDRYTDTQYF. The CDR3 DNA reads TGTGCCAGCTCCCCCGACAGGTACACAGATACGCAGTATTTT.

The rearrangement links TRBV25-1 to TRBJ2-1, with a possible D match to TRBD2 (5 bases). CDR1 and CDR2 from the germline V gene are MGHDK and SYGVNS. Trimming took off 1 base at V and 10 bases at J, with 17 bases between the two ends. This CDR3 region has 15 residues. CDR3 coding DNA: TGTGCCAGCAGTGAATCTAGCCTAAGGGTTCGGGAGCAGTTCTTC. It specifies CASSESSLRVREQFF.

The V call is TRBV7-2, the J call TRBJ2-7, with 12 bases matching TRBD2. Per germline, CDR1 SGHTA and CDR2 FQGNSA. The junction had 10 bases not matched to a gene; V was cut back by 3 bases and J by 7 bases. The CDR3 length is 16 residues. The CDR3 sequence: CASSFLLAGGLWEQYF. The CDR3 DNA reads TGTGCCAGCAGCTTCCTCCTAGCGGGGGGGCTTTGGGAGCAGTACTTC.

CDR3 nucleotide sequence: TGTGCCAGCTCACCATCCCAGGGGGCAAGTGAAAAACTGTTTTTT. Its protein is CASSPSQGASEKLFF. The rearrangement joins TRBV18 to TRBJ1-4; TRBD1 agrees at 8 bases. The CDR3 covers 15 residues. In germline, CDR1 is KGHSH, CDR2 LQKENI. The V segment lost 2 bases and the J segment 7 bases; nucleotides outside the gene matches: 6.

The gene calls are TRBV29-1 and TRBJ2-1; D gene ambiguous. The germline V and J ends were trimmed by 3 bases and 6 bases, with 9 bases remaining between them. The CDR3 contains 12 residues. From germline, CDR1 is SQVTM and CDR2 ANQGSEA. For the CDR3, the DNA is TGCAGCGTTGAGCCCAGGCCCAATGAGCAGTTCTTC. Translated: CSVEPRPNEQFF.

The V call is TRBV5-1, the J call TRBJ1-1; the D gene is possibly TRBD1 (6 bases). The CDR3 is 22 residues long. Germline lookup yields CDR1 SGHRS and CDR2 YFSETQ. The V and J ends lost 4 bases and 4 bases respectively, with 38 bases between them. The CDR3 nucleotides are TGCGCCAGCAGCCCATGGACTCCCCGGACAGCGCGTGTCCGGAGCAGTTTCACTGAAGCTTTCTTT. Its translation: CASSPWTPRTARVRSSFTEAFF.

This clone was observed once. V gene TRBV10-3 combines with J gene TRBJ1-1, with D perhaps matching TRBD1 (6 bases). Germline V gives CDR1 ENHRY, CDR2 SYGVKD. CDR3 length: 13 residues. V lost 9 bases and J 0 bases, leaving 11 bases between the germline ends. CDR3 amino acids: CAINRAMNTEAFF. CDR3 DNA: TGTGCCATTAACAGGGCTATGAACACTGAAGCTTTCTTT.

The rearrangement links TRBV5-1 to TRBJ2-2; a possible D gene is TRBD2 (7 bases). Between the trimmed V and J ends, which lost 8 bases and 4 bases, there was a span of 15 bases. The CDR3 covers 14 residues. CDR1 SGHRS and CDR2 YFSETQ come from the germline V gene. This CDR3 reads CASTLGGPTGELFF. CDR3 DNA: TGCGCCAGTACGCTCGGGGGGCCCACCGGGGAGCTGTTTTTT.

The chain combines TRBV5-1 with TRBJ1-2; the D gene is possibly TRBD1 (5 bases). V lost 0 bases to trimming and J lost 6 bases, with 15 bases between them. The CDR3 extends over 15 amino acids. Germline CDR1 reads SGHRS; CDR2 reads YFSETQ. The CDR3 spells CASSLGAGQGDGYTF. The CDR3, as DNA: TGCGCCAGCAGCTTGGGGGCAGGGCAAGGTGATGGCTACACCTTC.

The CDR3 DNA follows: TGCGCCAGCAGCCTAGAAGGGGCGAGGAACACTGAAGCTTTCTTT. Protein: CASSLEGARNTEAFF. The chain is built from TRBV5-1 and TRBJ1-1; possibly TRBD1 for D (5 bases). This CDR3 has 15 residues. Per the germline V gene, CDR1 is SGHRS and CDR2 is YFSETQ. Trimming pared 4 bases from V and 1 base from J, leaving 14 bases between.

The chain uses TRBV5-1 and TRBJ2-1, with a weak D call TRBD2 (5 bases). Trimming took 0 bases from V and 5 from J, leaving 9 bases between them. Germline V lookup: CDR1 SGHRS, CDR2 YFSETQ. The CDR3 runs 14 residues. CDR3 coding DNA: TGCGCCAGCAGCTTGGTTGGGAGTAACAATGAGCAGTTCTTC. Its translation is CASSLVGSNNEQFF. The entire variable domain, with the rest obtained from reference TRBV5-1 and TRBJ2-1, is as follows: KAGVTQTPRYLIKTRGQQVTLSCSPISGHRSVSWYQQTPGQGLQFLFEYFSETQRNKGNFPGRFSGRQFSNSRSEMNVSTLELGDSALYLCASSLVGSNNEQFFGPGTRLTVL.